This TCR beta chain was retrieved from a study of T cells after yellow fever vaccination. Study as a whole: For low cell numbers, libraries were made with SMART-Seq v4 Ultra Low Input.

As TCR cDNA was made by 5'RACE template switching, a universal primer site and UMIs were added. MiXCR was run by TCRdb on the 5' RACE reads, yielding one entry per CDR3 protein. The sample has some 96,000 distinct CDR3 sequences, approximately 9% seen once. This CDR3 comprises 13 residues. Trimming removed 4 bases from V and 5 bases from J, with 13 bases in between. Germline CDR1 and CDR2: DFQATT and SNEGSKA (reference sequence). The chain carries TRBV20-1 and TRBJ2-3; weak D call: TRBD2 (7 bases). The TCR originated in a man between 18 and 35 years old who received the YFV17D yellow fever vaccine. The sequences come from CD8+ T cells not binding an NS4B(214-222) dextramer, sorted from PBMCs, collected about 2 weeks after the first yellow fever vaccination. CDR3 sequence reads: CSATGLGGDTQYF. CDR3 nucleotide sequence: TGCAGTGCTACCGGACTAGGGGGAGATACGCAGTATTTT.